The 4 T cell receptor beta chains below come from one sample, sequenced in a study of cytomegalovirus exposure and HLA in healthy donors. Profiling relied on immunoSEQ multiplex PCR, and the TCRdb table lists in-frame clones only, not all of them. Of approximately 200,000 clones detected, approximately 82% appear once; the ten largest clones hold roughly 13%. Sequencing input: PBMCs. Receptor source: a woman aged 25 to 39 in good health and CMV-seropositive.

This clone was seen once. J is TRBJ1-5 and V is TRBV18, with unresolved D. CDR1 KGHSH and CDR2 LQKENI come from the germline V gene. The CDR3 extends over 13 amino acids. Deletions cut 0 bases from V and 6 bases from J, with 6 bases between. The CDR3 region has the DNA TGTGCCAGCTCACCACCCACGGGTCAGCCCCAGCATTTT. Encoded protein: CASSPPTGQPQHF.

This chain links TRBV27 with TRBJ2-7; unclear D gene. Deletions cut 2 bases from V and 2 bases from J, with 7 bases between. Germline CDR1 reads MNHEY; CDR2 reads SMNVEV (reference sequence). The CDR3 loop spans 13 amino acids. The chain's CDR3 is CASSLKLTYEQYF. Here the CDR3 DNA reads TGTGCCAGCAGTTTAAAACTAACCTACGAGCAGTACTTC.

The chain uses TRBV6-5 and TRBJ1-1, with 7 bases identical to TRBD1. J lost 1 base, V lost 2 bases, and 7 bases had no gene match. The CDR3 runs 16 residues. The germline V gene encodes CDR1 MNHEY and CDR2 SVGAGI. Here the CDR3 DNA reads TGTGCCAGCAGTTACGAGGGTAAGGGGGCGAACACTGAAGCTTTCTTT. Encoded protein: CASSYEGKGANTEAFF.

The gene calls are TRBV25-1 and TRBJ1-3; 8 bases align to TRBD1. V lost 7 bases, J lost 11 bases, and 13 bases stayed unmatched. CDR1 and CDR2 from the germline V gene are MGHDK and SYGVNS. The CDR3 is made up of 14 amino acids. The DNA for the CDR3 is TGTGCCAGCAAACCGGACAGGGATTTAAGCGCCATATATTTT. It encodes CASKPDRDLSAIYF.